This entry describes one TCR beta chain. The antigen is not known. The sample belongs to a study of T cell responses to AZD1222 COVID-19 vaccine. Sequenced by immunoSEQ multiplex PCR; TCRdb stores in-frame clones only, minus some. The sample holds tens of thousands of clones, more than 70% seen once. Points from the study as a whole: Along spike, vaccine-associated CD4 TCRs were found throughout, with dominance at 160-218 and 743-854.

The sample here was peripheral blood, taken on day 0 of MenACWY control vaccination. The sequence derives from an adult in good health.

The DNA of the CDR3 is TGTGCCAGCAGGGACAGGATAAGCTCCTATAATTCACCCCTCCACTTT. Translated: CASRDRISSYNSPLHF. The chain links TRBV2 to TRBJ1-6, with 7 bases fitting TRBD1. Germline loops: CDR1 SNHLY, CDR2 FYNNEI. J was trimmed by 0 bases and V by 6 bases; bases with no gene match: 5. The CDR3 has 16 amino acids.